This T cell receptor (beta chain) is from a study of T cell responses to AZD1222 COVID-19 vaccine. Study overall: Analyses pooled second doses at about 4 or about 12 weeks.

The data were produced by immunoSEQ multiplex PCR, yet TCRdb's version contains in-frame clones alone and is incomplete. Here the sample spans approximately 100,000 clones, around 90% being singletons. Comments on this clone: The target antigen is unknown.

Study-wide results and limits: Vaccine-associated CD4 TCRs spanned spike, dominant at 160-218 and 743-854. Nearly half of the spike-specific TCRs reportedly recognize variant regions that carry no mutations.

V lost 4 bases to trimming and J lost 0 bases; unmatched junction nucleotides: 8. The CDR3 length is 17 residues. The germline V gene encodes CDR1 MNHEY and CDR2 SMNVEV (reference sequence). The chain couples TRBV27 to TRBJ2-1; TRBD2 matches at 8 bases. This TCR came from an adult in good health. Source: peripheral blood, taken on day 0 of AZD1222 vaccination. The CDR3 reads CASSSPLAGSSYNEQFF. CDR3 coding DNA: TGTGCCAGCAGTTCCCCCTTAGCGGGGAGCTCCTACAATGAGCAGTTCTTC.